This record looks at one T cell receptor beta chain sequence and its context. This sample is part of a study of T cell changes during pregnancy in multiple sclerosis. The method was immunoSEQ multiplex PCR; TCRdb's version includes in-frame clones alone and lacks a portion of them. The table lists some 67,000 clones, more than 85% of them singletons. CDR3 length: 15 amino acids. CDR1 and CDR2 (germline): SQVTM, ANQGSEA. V was clipped by 3 bases and J by 6 bases, with 20 bases between them. The V and J genes are TRBV29-1 and TRBJ1-1; D remains unclear. The sequencing here drew on peripheral blood, taken in the first trimester of pregnancy. This sequence was found in a female donor with multiple sclerosis, enrolled in a pregnancy study. The CDR3 nucleotides are TGCAGCGTTGAGATTCAGGATTGGTTCGAGCCTGAAGCTTTCTTT. Its protein is CSVEIQDWFEPEAFF.